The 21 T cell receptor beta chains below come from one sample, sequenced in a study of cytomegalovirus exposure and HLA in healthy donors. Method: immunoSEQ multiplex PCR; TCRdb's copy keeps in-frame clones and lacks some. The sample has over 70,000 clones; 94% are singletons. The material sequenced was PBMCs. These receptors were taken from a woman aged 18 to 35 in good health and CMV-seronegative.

The CDR3 DNA sequence: TGTGCCAGCAGTTGGACTAGCGGGGAGGAGACCCAGTACTTC. Amino acids: CASSWTSGEETQYF. The rearrangement links TRBV7-3 to TRBJ2-5, with 12 bases identical to TRBD2. J gave up 5 bases and V 6 bases, and 4 bases lay outside the gene matches. This CDR3 region has 14 residues. CDR1 SGHTA and CDR2 FQGTGA come from the germline V gene.

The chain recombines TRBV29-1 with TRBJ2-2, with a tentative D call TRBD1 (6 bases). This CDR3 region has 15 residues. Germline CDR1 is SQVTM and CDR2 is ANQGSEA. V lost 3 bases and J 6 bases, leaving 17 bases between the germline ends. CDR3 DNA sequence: TGCAGCGTTGATCTTGGGGGCCGGTATTCCGGGGAGCTGTTTTTT. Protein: CSVDLGGRYSGELFF.

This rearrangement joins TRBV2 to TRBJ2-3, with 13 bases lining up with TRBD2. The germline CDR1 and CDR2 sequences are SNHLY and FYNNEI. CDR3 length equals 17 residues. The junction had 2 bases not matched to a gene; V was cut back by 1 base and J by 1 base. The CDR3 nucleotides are TGTGCCAGCAGTGAAGGAGGACTAGCGGGGGGCACAGATACGCAGTATTTT. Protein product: CASSEGGLAGGTDTQYF.

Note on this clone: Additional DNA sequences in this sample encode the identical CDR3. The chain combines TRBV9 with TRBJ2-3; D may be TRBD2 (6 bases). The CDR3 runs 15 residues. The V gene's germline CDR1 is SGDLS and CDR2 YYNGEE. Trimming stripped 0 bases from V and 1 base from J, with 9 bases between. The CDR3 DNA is TGTGCCAGCAGCGTAGTGGGCGGGGGCACAGATACGCAGTATTTT. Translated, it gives CASSVVGGGTDTQYF.

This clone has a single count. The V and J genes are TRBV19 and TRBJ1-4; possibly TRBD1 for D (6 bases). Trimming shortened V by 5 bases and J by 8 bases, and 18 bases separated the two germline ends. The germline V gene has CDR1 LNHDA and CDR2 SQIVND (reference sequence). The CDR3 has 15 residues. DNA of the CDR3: TGTGCCAGTAGTCCGAACAGGGTAACCACCGAAAAACTGTTTTTT. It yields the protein CASSPNRVTTEKLFF.

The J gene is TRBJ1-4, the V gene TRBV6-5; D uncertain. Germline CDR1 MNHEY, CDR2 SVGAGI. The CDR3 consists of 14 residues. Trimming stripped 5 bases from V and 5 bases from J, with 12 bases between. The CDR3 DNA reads TGTGCCAGCAGTAGAAGGGAGCAGAATGAAAAACTGTTTTTT. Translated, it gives CASSRREQNEKLFF.

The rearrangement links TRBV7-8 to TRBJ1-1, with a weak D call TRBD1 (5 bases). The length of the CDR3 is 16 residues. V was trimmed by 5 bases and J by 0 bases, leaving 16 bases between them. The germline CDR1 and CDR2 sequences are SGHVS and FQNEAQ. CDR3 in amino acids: CASSLTRQFMNTEAFF. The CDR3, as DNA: TGTGCCAGCAGCCTGACCCGACAGTTCATGAACACTGAAGCTTTCTTT.

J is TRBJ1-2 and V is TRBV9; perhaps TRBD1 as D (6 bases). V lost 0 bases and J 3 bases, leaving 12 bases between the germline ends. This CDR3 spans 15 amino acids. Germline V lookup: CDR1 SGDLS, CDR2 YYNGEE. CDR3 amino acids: CASSVDTPGDYGYTF. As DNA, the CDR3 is TGTGCCAGCAGCGTAGATACCCCAGGGGACTATGGCTACACCTTC.

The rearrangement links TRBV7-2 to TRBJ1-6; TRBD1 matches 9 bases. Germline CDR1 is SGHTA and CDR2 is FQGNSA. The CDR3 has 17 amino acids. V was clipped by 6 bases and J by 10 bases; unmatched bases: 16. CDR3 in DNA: TGTGCCAGCAGGCCGCGCCTAGGACAGGGGCAGGGATCACCCCTCCACTTT. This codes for CASRPRLGQGQGSPLHF.

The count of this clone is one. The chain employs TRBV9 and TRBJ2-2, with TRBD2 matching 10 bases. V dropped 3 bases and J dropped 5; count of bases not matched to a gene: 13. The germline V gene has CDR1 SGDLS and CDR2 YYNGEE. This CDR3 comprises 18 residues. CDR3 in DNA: TGTGCCAGCAGCGCCTGGAGCGGGGGGGCCTTACTTACCGGGGAGCTGTTTTTT. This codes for CASSAWSGGALLTGELFF.

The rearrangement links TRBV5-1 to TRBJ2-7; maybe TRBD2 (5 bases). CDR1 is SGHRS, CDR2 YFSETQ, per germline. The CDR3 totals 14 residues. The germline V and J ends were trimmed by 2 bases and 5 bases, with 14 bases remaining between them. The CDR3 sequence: CASSLPGSVNEQYF. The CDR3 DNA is TGCGCCAGCAGCTTACCGGGATCAGTCAACGAGCAGTACTTC.

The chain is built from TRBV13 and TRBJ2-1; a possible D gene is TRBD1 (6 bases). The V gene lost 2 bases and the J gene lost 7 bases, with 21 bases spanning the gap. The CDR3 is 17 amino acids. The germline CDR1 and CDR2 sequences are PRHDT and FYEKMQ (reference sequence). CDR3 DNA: TGTGCCAGCAGCTTAAGCAGGGGCGCAAGGGAAACGAATGAGCAGTTCTTC. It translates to CASSLSRGARETNEQFF.

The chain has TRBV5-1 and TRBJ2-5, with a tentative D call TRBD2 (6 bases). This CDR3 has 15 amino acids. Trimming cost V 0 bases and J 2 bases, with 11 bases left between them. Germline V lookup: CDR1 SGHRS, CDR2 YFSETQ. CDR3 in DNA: TGCGCCAGCAGCTTGGCCGGGGGTTCACAAGAGACCCAGTACTTC. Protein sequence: CASSLAGGSQETQYF.

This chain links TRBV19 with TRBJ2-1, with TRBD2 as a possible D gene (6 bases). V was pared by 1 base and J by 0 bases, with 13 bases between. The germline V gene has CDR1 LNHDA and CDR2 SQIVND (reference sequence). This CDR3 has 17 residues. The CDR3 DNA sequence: TGTGCCAGTAGTATAGGGTGGGGACTGAGCTCCTACAATGAGCAGTTCTTC. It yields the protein CASSIGWGLSSYNEQFF.

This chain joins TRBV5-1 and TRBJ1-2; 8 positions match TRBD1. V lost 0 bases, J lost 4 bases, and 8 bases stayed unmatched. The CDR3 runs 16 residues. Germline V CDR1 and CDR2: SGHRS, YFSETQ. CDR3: CASSLAFAGGVYGYTF. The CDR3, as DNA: TGCGCCAGCAGCTTGGCCTTCGCAGGGGGCGTCTATGGCTACACCTTC.

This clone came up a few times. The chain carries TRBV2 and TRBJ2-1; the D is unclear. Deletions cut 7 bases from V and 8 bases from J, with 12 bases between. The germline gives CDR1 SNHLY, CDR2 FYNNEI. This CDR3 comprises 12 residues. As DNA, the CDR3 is TGTGCCAGCAACGAGCTTTTGGATGAGCAGTTCTTC. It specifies CASNELLDEQFF.

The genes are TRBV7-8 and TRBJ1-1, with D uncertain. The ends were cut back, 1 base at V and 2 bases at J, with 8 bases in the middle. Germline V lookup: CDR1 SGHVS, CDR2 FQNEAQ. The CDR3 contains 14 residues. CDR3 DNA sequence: TGTGCCAGCAGCTTAGTAGGAGGAAACACTGAAGCTTTCTTT. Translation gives CASSLVGGNTEAFF.

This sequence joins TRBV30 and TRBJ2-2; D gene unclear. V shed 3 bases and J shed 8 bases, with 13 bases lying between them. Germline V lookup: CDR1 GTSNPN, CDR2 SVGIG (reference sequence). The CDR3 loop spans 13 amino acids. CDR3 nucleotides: TGTGCCTGGAGCCTCCATGATCGGGGGGAGCTGTTTTTT. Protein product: CAWSLHDRGELFF.

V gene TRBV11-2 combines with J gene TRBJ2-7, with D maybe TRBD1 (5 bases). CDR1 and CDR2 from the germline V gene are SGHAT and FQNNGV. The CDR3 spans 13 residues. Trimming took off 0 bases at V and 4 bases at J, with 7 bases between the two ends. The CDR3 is CASSLDQGYEQYF. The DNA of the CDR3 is TGTGCCAGCAGCTTAGATCAGGGTTACGAGCAGTACTTC.

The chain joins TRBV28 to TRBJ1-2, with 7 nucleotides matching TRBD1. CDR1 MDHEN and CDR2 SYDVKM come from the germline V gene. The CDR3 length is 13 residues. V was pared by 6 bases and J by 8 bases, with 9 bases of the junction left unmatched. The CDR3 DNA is TGTGCCAGCAGCCGGACAGGACCCGGGGGCTACACCTTC. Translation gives CASSRTGPGGYTF.

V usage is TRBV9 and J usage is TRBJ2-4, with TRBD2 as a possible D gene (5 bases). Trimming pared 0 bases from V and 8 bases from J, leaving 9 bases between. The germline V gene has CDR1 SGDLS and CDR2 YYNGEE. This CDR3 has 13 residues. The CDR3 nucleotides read TGTGCCAGCAGCGTAGTCGGAGCGGACATTCAGTACTTC. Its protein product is CASSVVGADIQYF.